This TCR beta chain was profiled in a study of cytomegalovirus exposure and HLA in healthy donors. Overall study results and limits: There were around 160 TCR beta chains listed as cytomegalovirus-associated.

Turning to this clone: Its antigen is undetermined.

The data were produced by immunoSEQ multiplex PCR, yet TCRdb's version contains in-frame clones alone and is incomplete. The profile shows 200,000 or so clones, less than 85% of them singletons. The sequence was collected from a woman aged 18-30 years in good health and CMV-seronegative. The sequenced material came from PBMCs.

CDR3 in amino acids: CASSLRLGGIQNEQFF. The CDR3 DNA reads as TGTGCCAGCAGCTTACGCCTTGGAGGTATACAAAATGAGCAGTTCTTC. This sequence joins TRBV5-4 and TRBJ2-1, with D tentatively TRBD2 (5 bases). Germline CDR1 and CDR2: SGHNT and YYREEE (reference sequence). The CDR3 loop spans 16 amino acids. Trimming took 2 bases from V and 7 from J, leaving 19 bases between them.